Listed below are T cell receptor beta chains from one sample, sequenced in a study of cytomegalovirus exposure and HLA in healthy donors. The table came from immunoSEQ multiplex PCR; TCRdb's copy has only in-frame clones and leaves some out. The data contain 130,000 to 150,000 clones, about 88% of them singletons. The source material was PBMCs. These receptors originate from a woman between 18 and 29 years old in good health and CMV-seropositive. CDR3s include the opening cysteine and the closing phenylalanine or tryptophan. The order of the fields is V gene, clone size, J gene, D gene, CDR3 DNA, CDR3 protein. D genes are given only for firm matches. A clone size is listed for some rows: how often the clone was seen (once, few, many), or a class if it is expanded.

>TRBV19|NA|TRBJ2-3|TRBD2
TGTGCCAGTAGTGTGGCCGCGGGAGGCGGTACGCAGTATTTT
CASSVAAGGGTQYF
>TRBV15|NA|TRBJ2-7|NA
TGTGCCACCAGCAGAGATCTGCGGGGCAGCTCCTACGAGCAGTACTTC
CATSRDLRGSSYEQYF
>TRBV19|NA|TRBJ2-7|NA
TGTGCCAGTAGTGAGTCCTACGAGCAGTACTTC
CASSESYEQYF
>TRBV6-6|NA|TRBJ1-2|NA
TGTGCCAGCAGTTACGATCGGGGGGTAGGGGACTATGGCTACACCTTC
CASSYDRGVGDYGYTF
>TRBV6-1|NA|TRBJ2-7|NA
TGTGCCAGCAGTGGGGCCCTCTCCTACGAGCAGTACTTC
CASSGALSYEQYF
>TRBV30|NA|TRBJ2-1|TRBD2
TGTGCCTGGAATCGAGCGGGAGGGCCTGAGCAGTTCTTC
CAWNRAGGPEQFF
>TRBV28|NA|TRBJ2-7|TRBD1
TGTGCCAGCATGACAAGCGGACAGGGGATCTACGAGCAGTACTTC
CASMTSGQGIYEQYF
>TRBV5-6|NA|TRBJ1-4|NA
TGTGCCAGCAGCTTGGCCTCGGTCAGACTGATAACAACTAATGAAAAACTGTTTTTT
CASSLASVRLITTNEKLFF
>TRBV6-5|few|TRBJ1-4|NA
TGTGCCAGCAGGCAGGGTGGGGGCCATGAAAAACTGTTTTTT
CASRQGGGHEKLFF
>TRBV5-4|NA|TRBJ2-7|NA
TGTGCCAGCAGCTTGGTGGGGGCCGGGGAGCAGTACTTC
CASSLVGAGEQYF
>TRBV7-9|NA|TRBJ2-7|NA
TGTGCCAGCAGCTTGCTACAGGGGAGGAACGAGCAGTACTTC
CASSLLQGRNEQYF
>TRBV10-2|NA|TRBJ2-5|NA
TGCGCCAGCAGCAAAAAAGAGACCCAGTACTTC
CASSKKETQYF
>TRBV6-5|NA|TRBJ1-1|NA
TGTGCCAGCAGTTGGCGGCAGAACACTGAAGCTTTCTTT
CASSWRQNTEAFF
>TRBV4-2|NA|TRBJ1-2|NA
TGTGCCAGCAGCCAAGGAACAGTGAACTATGGCTACACCTTC
CASSQGTVNYGYTF
>TRBV6-1|NA|TRBJ1-1|NA
TGTGCCAGCAGTGATTGGGCAGGGCTGCACACTGAAGCTTTCTTT
CASSDWAGLHTEAFF
>TRBV7-2|NA|TRBJ2-7|TRBD2
TGTGCCAGCAGCCCGCGGACACTAGCGGGAGGAGGCGAGCAGTACTTC
CASSPRTLAGGGEQYF
>TRBV28|few|TRBJ2-4|TRBD2
TGTGCCAGCCGAGGCGGGAGTTTCATTCAGTACTTC
CASRGGSFIQYF
>TRBV11-3|NA|TRBJ1-1|NA
TGTGCCAGCAGCTTGGCCTCTAGCCCTGGAATGAACACTGAAGCTTTCTTT
CASSLASSPGMNTEAFF
>TRBV27|NA|TRBJ2-1|TRBD2
TGTGCCAACAGTCCCCTCGGCGGGAGTAATATGAATGAGCAGTTCTTC
CANSPLGGSNMNEQFF
>TRBV18|NA|TRBJ2-4|NA
TGTGCCAGCTCACCAGCACTAGCCAAAAACATTCAGTACTTC
CASSPALAKNIQYF